This T cell receptor beta chain appears in the sequencing data of a study of tumor and adjacent non-tumor tissue in lung cancer. The overall study: There were approximately twelve adenocarcinoma, 2 squamous cell carcinoma and 1 small cell lung cancer cases.

No cell sorting was done before RNA was extracted from the tissue. Chemotherapy-naive patients with new lung cancer underwent thoracic surgery in China, August–late 2014. This CDR3 comprises 14 residues. Between the trimmed V and J ends, which lost 2 bases and 4 bases, there was a span of 11 bases. Germline-derived CDR1 and CDR2 are MNHEY and SVGEGT. Study observations and caveats: Tumor repertoires had a smaller top 100 clone share than normal lung.

The sample holds a few counts of this clonotype. The antigen remains undetermined. A modified ARM-PCR protocol with three rounds of nested PCR amplified TCRbeta. TCRdb fed the multiplex PCR reads into MiXCR, producing one record per CDR3 protein. The table has roughly 150,000 distinct CDR3 sequences, around 67% seen once. This TCR came from a man in his 60s with small cell lung cancer. Material: lung tumor tissue. The gene calls are TRBV6-2 or TRBV6-3 and TRBJ1-1, with no clear D. The CDR3 DNA is TGTGCCAGCAGTTACCGGCAGAAGAGCACTGAAGCTTTCTTT. This encodes CASSYRQKSTEAFF.